These T cell receptor beta chains were read from a single sample in a study of cytomegalovirus exposure and HLA in healthy donors. The table came from immunoSEQ multiplex PCR; TCRdb's copy has only in-frame clones and leaves some out. The sample holds more than 150,000 clones, 75% to 90% seen once. Sequenced material: PBMCs. These TCRs come from a girl aged 10-17 years in good health and CMV-seropositive. CDR3s include the opening cysteine and the closing phenylalanine or tryptophan. D genes are given only for firm matches. Only some rows state a clone size, as once, few, many or a class for expanded clones.

d_call: TRBD1; v_call: TRBV5-6; clone_size: NA; j_call: TRBJ2-7; cdr3_nt: TGTGCCAGCAGCTATGGACAGGGGGCTACCTACGAGCAGTACTTC; cdr3_aa: CASSYGQGATYEQYF
d_call: TRBD1; v_call: TRBV11-2; clone_size: NA; j_call: TRBJ2-7; cdr3_nt: TGTGCCAGCAGCTTAGATCTCCGGACAGGGGAACCCTACGAGCAGTACTTC; cdr3_aa: CASSLDLRTGEPYEQYF
d_call: NA; v_call: TRBV9; clone_size: NA; j_call: TRBJ1-5; cdr3_nt: TGTGCCAGCAGCGTAGGGCCCTTTCTCCCCCAGCATTTT; cdr3_aa: CASSVGPFLPQHF
d_call: TRBD2; v_call: TRBV9; clone_size: NA; j_call: TRBJ2-1; cdr3_nt: TGTGCCAGCAGCGTCGGGCTAGCGGGAGAGGTTGAGCAGTTCTTC; cdr3_aa: CASSVGLAGEVEQFF
d_call: NA; v_call: TRBV18; clone_size: NA; j_call: TRBJ1-1; cdr3_nt: TGTGCCAGCTCGTACTTACCCAGGGTGGACCTGGCCACTGAAGCTTTCTTT; cdr3_aa: CASSYLPRVDLATEAFF
d_call: NA; v_call: TRBV4-3; clone_size: NA; j_call: TRBJ2-3; cdr3_nt: TGCGCCAGCAGCCAAGGGTCCGGGGATCGAACAGATACGCAGTATTTT; cdr3_aa: CASSQGSGDRTDTQYF
d_call: TRBD2; v_call: TRBV25-1; clone_size: NA; j_call: TRBJ2-1; cdr3_nt: TGTGCCAGCAGTGTAGGGACTAGCGCCTACAATGAGCAGTTCTTC; cdr3_aa: CASSVGTSAYNEQFF
d_call: TRBD1; v_call: TRBV6-5; clone_size: NA; j_call: TRBJ1-2; cdr3_nt: TGTGCCAGCAGAGACAGGGGTGGCTACACCTTC; cdr3_aa: CASRDRGGYTF
d_call: NA; v_call: TRBV5-6; clone_size: NA; j_call: TRBJ2-3; cdr3_nt: TGTGCCAGCAGCTTTATGGGGGGTCTAGATACGCAGTATTTT; cdr3_aa: CASSFMGGLDTQYF
d_call: TRBD2; v_call: TRBV5-1; clone_size: NA; j_call: TRBJ2-3; cdr3_nt: TGCGCCAGCAGCTTGGGTGGTAGCGGGACCACAGATACGCAGTATTTT; cdr3_aa: CASSLGGSGTTDTQYF
d_call: NA; v_call: TRBV4-1; clone_size: once; j_call: TRBJ1-5; cdr3_nt: TGCGCCAGCAGCCAAGAAGGAGGGCAGCCTTATAGCAATCAGCCCCAGCATTTT; cdr3_aa: CASSQEGGQPYSNQPQHF
d_call: NA; v_call: TRBV19; clone_size: NA; j_call: TRBJ1-6; cdr3_nt: TGTGCCAGTAGTATCTACGACAGTAATTCACCCCTCCACTTT; cdr3_aa: CASSIYDSNSPLHF
d_call: TRBD1; v_call: TRBV30; clone_size: NA; j_call: TRBJ1-3; cdr3_nt: TGTGCCTGGAGTGTCGGGACAGGTTCTGGAAACACCATATATTTT; cdr3_aa: CAWSVGTGSGNTIYF
d_call: NA; v_call: TRBV5-1; clone_size: NA; j_call: TRBJ2-1; cdr3_nt: TGCGCCAGCGGACTGATAGCGGCGAGCTCCTACAATGAGCAGTTCTTC; cdr3_aa: CASGLIAASSYNEQFF
d_call: TRBD2; v_call: TRBV4-2; clone_size: few; j_call: TRBJ2-5; cdr3_nt: TGTGCCAGCAGCCAAGATCGTGGCGGGAGTAGCGAGACCCAGTACTTC; cdr3_aa: CASSQDRGGSSETQYF
d_call: NA; v_call: TRBV7-2; clone_size: once; j_call: TRBJ1-2; cdr3_nt: TGTGCCAGCAGCTTAACGTTGACAGCCACCTCTTCCTACACCTTC; cdr3_aa: CASSLTLTATSSYTF
d_call: TRBD1; v_call: TRBV19; clone_size: NA; j_call: TRBJ1-4; cdr3_nt: TGTGCCAGTACTCCTCAGGGGGGTACAACTAATGAAAAACTGTTTTTT; cdr3_aa: CASTPQGGTTNEKLFF
d_call: TRBD1; v_call: TRBV30; clone_size: NA; j_call: TRBJ2-7; cdr3_nt: TGTGCCTGGAGTCCGGGACAGAAGCTCTACGAGCAGTACTTC; cdr3_aa: CAWSPGQKLYEQYF
d_call: TRBD2; v_call: TRBV6-1; clone_size: NA; j_call: TRBJ2-1; cdr3_nt: TGTGCCAGCAGTGAATTAGCGGGTGTTTCCTACAATGAGCAGTTCTTC; cdr3_aa: CASSELAGVSYNEQFF
d_call: TRBD2; v_call: TRBV11-3; clone_size: NA; j_call: TRBJ2-3; cdr3_nt: TGTGCCAGCAGCTCTGGGACTAGCGGAGAAGGAGATACGCAGTATTTT; cdr3_aa: CASSSGTSGEGDTQYF
d_call: TRBD1; v_call: TRBV11-3; clone_size: NA; j_call: TRBJ2-7; cdr3_nt: TGTGCCAGCAGCCCGGGACAGGGTGACGAGCAGTACTTC; cdr3_aa: CASSPGQGDEQYF
d_call: TRBD2; v_call: TRBV5-6; clone_size: NA; j_call: TRBJ2-1; cdr3_nt: TGTGCCAGCAGCTTGGTGCGGACTAGCGCTTTGGGGTTCTTC; cdr3_aa: CASSLVRTSALGFF
d_call: NA; v_call: TRBV9; clone_size: NA; j_call: TRBJ2-1; cdr3_nt: TGTGCCAGCAGCGTAGATCTACCCCTAGCCGGTAATGAGCAGTTCTTC; cdr3_aa: CASSVDLPLAGNEQFF
d_call: NA; v_call: TRBV6-5; clone_size: NA; j_call: TRBJ1-6; cdr3_nt: TGTGCCAGCAGTTACTCGCACGGGAGCAATTCACCCCTCCACTTT; cdr3_aa: CASSYSHGSNSPLHF
d_call: TRBD2; v_call: TRBV19; clone_size: NA; j_call: TRBJ2-1; cdr3_nt: TGTGCCAGTAGTGTTCTTAGCGGGAGAAGTGGCAATGAGCAGTTCTTC; cdr3_aa: CASSVLSGRSGNEQFF
d_call: NA; v_call: TRBV7-8; clone_size: NA; j_call: TRBJ1-3; cdr3_nt: TGTGCCACCTTGCTATCCGGGACATCCGGAAACACCATATATTTT; cdr3_aa: CATLLSGTSGNTIYF
d_call: TRBD2; v_call: TRBV7-9; clone_size: NA; j_call: TRBJ2-7; cdr3_nt: TGTGCCAGCAGCTTCTCCTCGGCTAGCGGGGGATACGAGCAGTACTTC; cdr3_aa: CASSFSSASGGYEQYF
d_call: NA; v_call: TRBV25-1; clone_size: NA; j_call: TRBJ1-2; cdr3_nt: TGTGCCAGCAGTGAATGGGGGCAAGCTCTATGGGGCTACACCTTC; cdr3_aa: CASSEWGQALWGYTF
d_call: NA; v_call: TRBV5-1; clone_size: NA; j_call: TRBJ1-2; cdr3_nt: TGCGCCAGCAGCCAAGGGAGTCAGGCTTTCTATGGCTACACCTTC; cdr3_aa: CASSQGSQAFYGYTF
d_call: NA; v_call: TRBV25-1; clone_size: NA; j_call: TRBJ1-1; cdr3_nt: TGTGCCAGCAGTGAAGCCCAGGGCGGTAAAGGTGAAGCTTTCTTT; cdr3_aa: CASSEAQGGKGEAFF
d_call: NA; v_call: TRBV7-9; clone_size: NA; j_call: TRBJ2-1; cdr3_nt: TGTGCCAGCAGCTTAATCGTTTACGGTGAGCAGTTCTTC; cdr3_aa: CASSLIVYGEQFF
d_call: NA; v_call: TRBV29-1; clone_size: NA; j_call: TRBJ2-7; cdr3_nt: TGCAGCGCTGGAAGGGGGAGGGCCGGCGAGCAGTACTTC; cdr3_aa: CSAGRGRAGEQYF
d_call: NA; v_call: TRBV7-9; clone_size: NA; j_call: TRBJ2-7; cdr3_nt: TGTTCCAGCAGCTTGACAGGAAACGAGCAGTACTTC; cdr3_aa: CSSSLTGNEQYF
d_call: TRBD2; v_call: TRBV7-2; clone_size: NA; j_call: TRBJ2-1; cdr3_nt: TGTGCCAGCAGCCTCGGGACTAGCCCTCCTAATGAGCAGTTCTTC; cdr3_aa: CASSLGTSPPNEQFF
d_call: TRBD2; v_call: TRBV7-6; clone_size: NA; j_call: TRBJ2-7; cdr3_nt: TGTGCCAGCAGCTTCGGACTAGCGGGAGCCACCTCCCCCTACGAGCAGTACTTC; cdr3_aa: CASSFGLAGATSPYEQYF
d_call: TRBD1; v_call: TRBV7-8; clone_size: few; j_call: TRBJ2-1; cdr3_nt: TGTGCCAGCACCACCCCATTTATGGACAGGACGATCAGGTTCTTC; cdr3_aa: CASTTPFMDRTIRFF
d_call: NA; v_call: TRBV7-2; clone_size: NA; j_call: TRBJ1-2; cdr3_nt: TGTGCCAGCAGCTTAGGGAGGTACAGACCTAACTATGGCTACGCCTTC; cdr3_aa: CASSLGRYRPNYGYAF
d_call: NA; v_call: TRBV10-3; clone_size: NA; j_call: TRBJ2-7; cdr3_nt: TGTGCCATCAGTGAGTCGAACGGAGGCATCAGCTACGAGCAGTACTTC; cdr3_aa: CAISESNGGISYEQYF
d_call: NA; v_call: TRBV6-4; clone_size: NA; j_call: TRBJ2-3; cdr3_nt: TGTGCCAGCAGTGAGCGACAGACATATACGCAGTATTTT; cdr3_aa: CASSERQTYTQYF
d_call: TRBD2; v_call: TRBV7-2; clone_size: NA; j_call: TRBJ2-2; cdr3_nt: TGTGCCAGCAAGAAACTAGCGGGAGGGTGGACCGGGGAGCTGTTTTTT; cdr3_aa: CASKKLAGGWTGELFF
d_call: TRBD2; v_call: TRBV5-4; clone_size: NA; j_call: TRBJ2-7; cdr3_nt: TGTGCCAGCAGCCGCGAACTAGCGAGCTCCTACGAGCAGTACTTC; cdr3_aa: CASSRELASSYEQYF
d_call: NA; v_call: TRBV27; clone_size: NA; j_call: TRBJ2-3; cdr3_nt: TGTGCCAGCAGTTTAAGGGGAACAGATACGCAGTATTTT; cdr3_aa: CASSLRGTDTQYF
d_call: TRBD2; v_call: TRBV30; clone_size: NA; j_call: TRBJ2-1; cdr3_nt: TGTGCCTGGAGTGCGGGGAGCGGGAGGCGCTACAATGAGCAGTTCTTC; cdr3_aa: CAWSAGSGRRYNEQFF
d_call: TRBD2; v_call: TRBV12-5; clone_size: NA; j_call: TRBJ2-3; cdr3_nt: TGTGCTAGTGGTTTGGGGACTAGCGGGTACACAGATACGCAGTATTTT; cdr3_aa: CASGLGTSGYTDTQYF
d_call: NA; v_call: TRBV7-2; clone_size: NA; j_call: TRBJ2-7; cdr3_nt: TGTGCCAGCAGCCGGACAGCGCCCTACGAGCAGTACTTC; cdr3_aa: CASSRTAPYEQYF
d_call: NA; v_call: TRBV5-1; clone_size: NA; j_call: TRBJ2-2; cdr3_nt: TGCGCCAGCAGCCTACTTGGGTCAGGGGTGAACACCGGGGAGCTGTTTTTT; cdr3_aa: CASSLLGSGVNTGELFF
d_call: TRBD1; v_call: TRBV10-3; clone_size: NA; j_call: TRBJ1-2; cdr3_nt: TGTGCCATCAGTGAGAGCTCAGGACAGGGACCTGGCTACACCTTC; cdr3_aa: CAISESSGQGPGYTF
d_call: TRBD2; v_call: TRBV5-1; clone_size: NA; j_call: TRBJ2-7; cdr3_nt: TGCGCCAGCAGCTCTGTAGCGGGAGCGTTCTACGAGCAGTACTTC; cdr3_aa: CASSSVAGAFYEQYF
d_call: NA; v_call: TRBV7-9; clone_size: NA; j_call: TRBJ2-7; cdr3_nt: TGTGCCAGCAGCTTTGGGAGCGCCTACGAGCAGTACTTC; cdr3_aa: CASSFGSAYEQYF
d_call: NA; v_call: TRBV2; clone_size: once; j_call: TRBJ1-3; cdr3_nt: TGTGCCAGCAGTACAGAAAGCTCTGGAAACACCATATATTTT; cdr3_aa: CASSTESSGNTIYF
d_call: TRBD1; v_call: TRBV18; clone_size: NA; j_call: TRBJ2-1; cdr3_nt: TGTGCCAGCTCACCGGGGGACAGGTCCAATGAGCAGTTCTTC; cdr3_aa: CASSPGDRSNEQFF
d_call: TRBD2; v_call: TRBV10-1; clone_size: NA; j_call: TRBJ2-1; cdr3_nt: TGCGCCAGCTCTCTTCGGAGACAAGCGGGAGACCCCTACAATGAGCAGTTCTTC; cdr3_aa: CASSLRRQAGDPYNEQFF
d_call: NA; v_call: TRBV7-2; clone_size: NA; j_call: TRBJ2-7; cdr3_nt: TGTGCCAGCAGCTTAGGTGGAGGAGGCGAGCAGTACTTC; cdr3_aa: CASSLGGGGEQYF
d_call: TRBD1; v_call: TRBV30; clone_size: NA; j_call: TRBJ1-2; cdr3_nt: TGTGCCTGGAGTGTCGGACAGGGGGAATCTAACTATGGCTACACCTTC; cdr3_aa: CAWSVGQGESNYGYTF
d_call: NA; v_call: TRBV6-5; clone_size: few; j_call: TRBJ1-1; cdr3_nt: TGTGCCAGCAGAGCAGGGTGGGGTGACACTGAAGCTTTCTTT; cdr3_aa: CASRAGWGDTEAFF
d_call: TRBD1; v_call: TRBV19; clone_size: once; j_call: TRBJ1-4; cdr3_nt: TGTGCCAGTTCGGGACAGGGTAATGAAAAACTGTTTTTT; cdr3_aa: CASSGQGNEKLFF
d_call: NA; v_call: TRBV29-1; clone_size: few; j_call: TRBJ2-7; cdr3_nt: TGCAGCGTTGATACACAGGGAAGCGAGCAGTACTTC; cdr3_aa: CSVDTQGSEQYF
d_call: NA; v_call: TRBV6-5; clone_size: NA; j_call: TRBJ1-2; cdr3_nt: TGTGCCAGCAGTTACTCAGCAGGGCTAAACTATGGCTACACCTTC; cdr3_aa: CASSYSAGLNYGYTF
d_call: NA; v_call: TRBV10-3; clone_size: NA; j_call: TRBJ2-3; cdr3_nt: TGTGCCATCAGTGAGCCCCCAGGGGATACGCAGTATTTT; cdr3_aa: CAISEPPGDTQYF